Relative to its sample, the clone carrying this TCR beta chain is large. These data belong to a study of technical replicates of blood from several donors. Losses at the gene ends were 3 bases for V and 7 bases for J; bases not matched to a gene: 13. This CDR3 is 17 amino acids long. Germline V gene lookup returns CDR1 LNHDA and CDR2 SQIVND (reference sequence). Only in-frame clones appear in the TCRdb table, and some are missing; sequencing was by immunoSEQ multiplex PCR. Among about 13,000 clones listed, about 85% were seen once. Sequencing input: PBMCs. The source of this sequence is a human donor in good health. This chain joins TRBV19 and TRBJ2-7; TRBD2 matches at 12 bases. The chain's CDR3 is CASSILAGGSGGDEQYF. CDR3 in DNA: TGTGCCAGTAGTATCCTAGCGGGAGGGTCAGGAGGAGATGAGCAGTACTTC.